This T cell receptor (beta chain) was identified in a study of blood T cell repertoires in COVID-19. Original methodology: Counts of nucleated cells, estimated from reference gene primer amplification, were obtained. The method was immunoSEQ multiplex PCR; TCRdb's version includes in-frame clones alone and lacks a portion of them. V and J calls plus clone size are reproduced from that table; the DNA served to infer D and trimming. The sample lists about 100,000 clones, roughly nine tenths occurring once. CDR3 length: 11 residues. V gave up 4 bases and J gave up 7 bases, with 5 bases separating them. This chain joins TRBV12-3 or TRBV12-4 and TRBJ2-1; D not certain. Sequences were obtained from peripheral blood. This receptor was identified in a man between 50 and 59 years old with acute or convalescent COVID-19. DNA for the CDR3: TGTGCCAGCAGTTCCTCTAATGAGCAGTTCTTC. Translating gives CASSSSNEQFF.